The entry below gives a single T cell receptor (beta chain) sequence along with its context. This receptor's antigen is unknown. Base qualities are not recorded, but no much larger clone differs from it by a single base. The library relied on the immunoSEQ multiplex PCR assay. From the authors' description of their analysis: A statistical classification framework was built for diagnosing cytomegalovirus status from the catalog of TCR beta chain sequences. The clones in this table, taken by TCRdb from immuneACCESS, are in-frame only. Not every clone is retained; where verified, under half of the shortfall comes from an unresolved V gene, and the cause of the rest is unknown. V and J calls and clone size are those listed in that table; D and trimming were worked out from the DNA. This sample has approximately 200,000 clones in its table, and about 81% of those were observed once. 0.95% to 1.5% of the sample comes from the top ten.

These data belong to a study of cytomegalovirus exposure and HLA in healthy donors (dated by TCRdb to between 2016 and 2019). In terms of the full investigation: According to a later analysis, the 120 or so validation repertoires were produced on the same platform as the roughly 600 repertoires of the first cohort. The aim of the study was to test whether cataloging public T cell receptors could identify signatures of past pathogen exposure. Along with the approximately 650-subject first cohort, a separate validation cohort of over 90 different subjects was used. To predict cytomegalovirus infection status, the study combined high-throughput TCR immunosequencing, statistical association of individual TCRs with disease status, and machine learning. The research as a whole found: The validation cohort had no HLA typing available for a later analysis, so co-occurrence within that cohort was assessed over all 120 or so repertoires. In the study, 150 to 200 TCR beta chains were listed as associated with cytomegalovirus. It was suggested by the authors that the approach could potentially be generalized to other disease states and immunological phenotypes. In a later analysis, TCRs clustered in the first cohort were found to also tend to co-occur in the roughly 110 validation repertoires, with 94% of cluster scores above 0. In both the original and validation cohorts, the classifier was reported to diagnose cytomegalovirus status with high specificity and sensitivity. Most TCR sequences were seen in very few donors, while some public TCRs were found in many individuals. In vitro tests confirmed that three of the cytomegalovirus-associated TCR beta chains recognize cytomegalovirus antigens.

V loses 4 bases at its end and J loses 6 bases; junction bases beyond the gene matches: 5. Including cysteine and phenylalanine, the CDR3 has 15 amino acids. CDR3 DNA only is kept here, 45 bases in frame from base 1. Taken from the germline V gene, the CDR1 and CDR2 loops are MGHRA and YSYEKL. The donors were included in the validation cohort of some 120 subjects, a group kept apart from the roughly 700-subject first cohort. Sequencing was done on a sample of PBMCs. The chain uses TRBV4-1 and TRBJ1-5; 11 nucleotides in the junction match TRBD1. This clonotype was sampled from a woman in her twenties or thirties in good health and CMV-seronegative. The DNA is as follows: TGCGCCAGCAGCCCGGGACAGGGGGGAAGTCAGCCCCAGCATTTT. This yields the protein CASSPGQGGSQPQHF.